These 32 T cell receptor beta chains share one sample of origin, sequenced in a study of blood T cells in healthy people across ages. A J-beta primer mix and a sample-barcoded 5' primer were used in a second PCR of roughly 6 to 11 cycles. One entry per CDR3 protein, called by TCRdb with MiXCR from the 5' RACE reads. The sample holds 850,000 to 1,100,000 distinct CDR3 sequences; roughly two fifths are singletons and the top ten take around 13%. Sequences were obtained from blood. These receptors were taken from a man in his late teens or twenties in good health.

The J gene is TRBJ1-1, the V gene TRBV10-3; tentatively, D is TRBD1 (6 bases). The CDR3 spans 14 residues. Looked up from germline, CDR1 is ENHRY and CDR2 is SYGVKD. Trimming removed 0 bases at V and 5 bases at J, with 10 bases between. Here the CDR3 DNA reads TGTGCCATCAGTGAGTCACAGGGATGGACTGAAGCTTTCTTT. Translated, it gives CAISESQGWTEAFF.

The chain links TRBV19 to TRBJ2-5; no clear D. V was pared by 4 bases and J by 11 bases, with 14 bases between. CDR1 and CDR2 (germline): LNHDA, SQIVND (reference sequence). CDR3 length equals 12 residues. This CDR3 is CASSTSSNEQYF. The CDR3 DNA follows: TGTGCCAGTAGTACGAGTTCCAATGAGCAGTACTTC.

This clonotype showed up just a few times. The V gene is TRBV11-2, the J gene TRBJ2-5; D unresolved. V gave up 0 bases and J gave up 3 bases, with 11 bases separating them. CDR3 size: 15 residues. Germline V lookup: CDR1 SGHAT, CDR2 FQNNGV. This chain's CDR3 is CASSLDHRIEETQYF. DNA of the CDR3: TGTGCCAGCAGCTTAGATCACCGGATAGAAGAGACCCAGTACTTC.

The chain is built from TRBV20-1 and TRBJ2-2; 9 nucleotides match TRBD1. This CDR3 is 15 amino acids long. Germline V gives CDR1 DFQATT, CDR2 SNEGSKA (reference sequence). With V trimmed by 5 bases and J by 1 base, 5 bases remained unmatched. CDR3 region: CSAAGQGENTGELFF. In DNA, the CDR3 is TGCAGTGCTGCGGGACAGGGCGAGAACACCGGGGAGCTGTTTTTT.

This clonotype was counted a few times. This chain connects TRBV10-3 to TRBJ1-2; no firm D call. Germline assignment: CDR1 ENHRY and CDR2 SYGVKD. Trimming took off 6 bases at V and 0 bases at J, with 8 bases between the two ends. CDR3 length equals 13 residues. CDR3 region: CAIRDGTNYGYTF. The CDR3 region has the DNA TGTGCCATCAGGGACGGCACTAACTATGGCTACACCTTC.

The chain uses TRBV20-1 and TRBJ2-1; 10 positions match TRBD2. The V and J ends lost 6 bases and 2 bases, in that order; junction bases with no gene match: 7. Germline CDR1 and CDR2: DFQATT and SNEGSKA (reference sequence). There are 15 residues in the CDR3. CDR3 coding DNA: TGCAGTGCCATGAGGACTAGCGGACCCTACAATGAGCAGTTCTTC. Protein sequence: CSAMRTSGPYNEQFF.

The chain carries TRBV20-1 and TRBJ1-4; D may be TRBD1 (6 bases). The V end was cut by 7 bases, the J end by 3 bases, with 12 bases between. Per germline, CDR1 DFQATT and CDR2 SNEGSKA (reference sequence). The CDR3 spans 13 residues. The CDR3 loop is CSGLDSSNEKLFF. Written as DNA, the CDR3 is TGCAGTGGCTTGGACAGCTCTAATGAAAAACTGTTTTTT.

The chain joins TRBV20-1 to TRBJ2-7; 8 bases align to TRBD1. CDR1 DFQATT and CDR2 SNEGSKA come from the germline V gene (reference sequence). This CDR3 has 15 residues. V dropped 7 bases and J dropped 5; count of bases not matched to a gene: 16. The CDR3 DNA sequence: TGCAGTGGCACAAAACCTTCAGGGGGCAAAGACGAGCAGTACTTC. This gives the protein CSGTKPSGGKDEQYF.

The J gene is TRBJ2-2, the V gene TRBV5-1, with 7 bases that match TRBD1. Germline CDR1 reads SGHRS; CDR2 reads YFSETQ. The CDR3 extends over 14 amino acids. Trimming took 1 base from V and 4 from J; bases not matched to a gene: 1. Written as DNA, the CDR3 is TGCGCCAGCAGCTTGTGGGACAGCACCGGGGAGCTGTTTTTT. This encodes CASSLWDSTGELFF.

The rearrangement uses TRBV28 and TRBJ1-2, with TRBD1 identical over 10 bases. V lost 4 bases and J lost 4; bases outside the gene matches: 6. CDR3 size: 15 residues. The germline V gene encodes CDR1 MDHEN and CDR2 SYDVKM. CDR3 sequence: CASSSGTGAFYGYTF. The CDR3 DNA reads TGTGCCAGCAGTTCGGGGACAGGGGCCTTCTATGGCTACACCTTC.

V is TRBV27 and J is TRBJ2-6, with D possibly being TRBD1 (6 bases). V lost 5 bases and J lost 0, with 23 bases in between. The CDR3 consists of 20 residues. Per germline, CDR1 MNHEY and CDR2 SMNVEV (reference sequence). The CDR3 DNA reads TGTGCCAGCAGTCGATACTACAGCCACGAAGGGGGCTCTGGGGCCAACGTCCTGACTTTC. Its protein product is CASSRYYSHEGGSGANVLTF.

The V and J genes are TRBV5-1 and TRBJ2-3; D is unclear. The length of the CDR3 is 13 residues. CDR1 and CDR2 (germline): SGHRS, YFSETQ. Trimming pared 4 bases from V and 6 bases from J, leaving 12 bases between. The CDR3 DNA is TGCGCCAGCAGCCCCGACCCCTTGGATACGCAGTATTTT. Protein: CASSPDPLDTQYF.

This clonotype was seen just once. This chain joins TRBV7-9 and TRBJ1-2; D gene ambiguous. The CDR3 is 13 residues long. Germline values: CDR1 SEHNR, CDR2 FQNEAQ (reference sequence). V was cut by 5 bases and J by 6 bases, with 13 bases left in between. CDR3 amino acids: CASSVEGGHGYTF. CDR3 in DNA: TGTGCCAGCAGCGTAGAGGGAGGACATGGCTACACCTTC.

This chain joins TRBV29-1 and TRBJ2-7, with D perhaps matching TRBD1 (5 bases). CDR3 size: 10 residues. V was shortened by 4 bases and J by 5 bases, with 6 bases between the two germline ends. Germline CDR1 reads SQVTM; CDR2 reads ANQGSEA. The CDR3 DNA reads as TGCAGCGTTGGACAGAACGAGCAGTACTTC. Translated: CSVGQNEQYF.

The J gene is TRBJ2-5, the V gene TRBV5-1, with D perhaps matching TRBD1 or TRBD2 (5 bases each). V was trimmed by 2 bases and J by 7 bases, leaving 18 bases between them. This CDR3 region has 15 residues. Germline CDR1 and CDR2: SGHRS and YFSETQ. The CDR3 is CASSLSGTEAGTQYF. The CDR3 nucleotides are TGCGCCAGCAGCTTATCCGGGACCGAAGCTGGGACCCAGTACTTC.

This clonotype occurred a few times. The chain combines TRBV4-3 with TRBJ1-4; a possible D gene is TRBD1 (5 bases). The germline CDR1 and CDR2 sequences are LGHNA and YSLEER. The CDR3 spans 19 residues. V dropped 1 base and J dropped 7 bases, with 25 bases sitting between them. For the CDR3, the DNA is TGCGCCAGCAGCCAAGCAAAACAACTGAGGGGTTTTGAACCTGAAAAACTGTTTTTT. The encoded protein is CASSQAKQLRGFEPEKLFF.

The rearrangement links TRBV12-3 or TRBV12-4 to TRBJ2-4, with D possibly being TRBD1 (5 bases). The J call may be incorrect, as the DNA end agrees better with TRBJ2-5. The CDR3 loop spans 13 amino acids. As DNA, the CDR3 is TGTGCCAGCAGGATTTTAGGGGAAGAGACCCAGTACTTC. Protein sequence: CASRILGEETQYF.

In this sample, this clonotype turned up a few times. This sequence joins TRBV29-1 and TRBJ2-2; tentatively, D is TRBD1 or TRBD2 (5 bases each). Trimming removed 7 bases from V and 7 bases from J, with 13 bases in between. CDR1 SQVTM and CDR2 ANQGSEA come from the germline V gene. The CDR3 has 12 amino acids. The CDR3 protein is CSARDAGGELFF. CDR3 coding DNA: TGCAGCGCCAGGGACGCCGGCGGGGAGCTGTTTTTT.

The genes are TRBV3-1 and TRBJ2-1; possibly TRBD1 or TRBD2 for D (5 bases each). V was trimmed by 3 bases and J by 0 bases, leaving 9 bases between them. The germline V gene encodes CDR1 LGHDT and CDR2 YNNKEL (reference sequence). The CDR3 sequence is 15 residues long. The DNA of the CDR3 is TGTGCCAGCAGCCAGGTCGGGGCCTCCTACAATGAGCAGTTCTTC. Its translation is CASSQVGASYNEQFF.

Note on this clonotype: One end of the junction fails to match germline, which may point to a read error. The chain links TRBV24-1 to TRBJ1-5; no reliable D call. CDR1 is KGHDR, CDR2 SFDVKD, per germline. CDR3 size: 15 residues. The CDR3 region is CAASATTGGNQPQHF. For the CDR3, the DNA is TGTGCCGCCAGTGCTACCACCGGAGGCAATCAGCCCCAGCATTTT.

About this clonotype: A much more abundant neighbour one base away suggests this may be a read error. The chain carries TRBV12-3 or TRBV12-4 and TRBJ2-5; 8 bases fit TRBD2. The V segment lost 5 bases and the J segment 11 bases; nucleotides outside the gene matches: 19. The CDR3 length is 16 residues. CDR3 sequence reads: CASSLKGRLARNEQYF. The DNA of the CDR3 is TGTGCCAGCAGTCTCAAAGGGCGACTAGCGCGCAATGAGCAGTACTTC.

This chain joins TRBV4-3 and TRBJ1-4, with TRBD1 as a possible D gene (5 bases). The CDR3 is 15 amino acids. Germline V lookup: CDR1 LGHNA, CDR2 YSLEER. Trimming removed 1 base from V and 8 bases from J, with 14 bases in between. The CDR3 nucleotides are TGCGCCAGCAGCCAAGCCCCGACAGCTCAGGAAAAACTGTTTTTT. The encoded protein is CASSQAPTAQEKLFF.

The chain recombines TRBV2 with TRBJ2-1; D gene unclear. The V gene lost 5 bases and the J gene lost 5 bases, with 13 bases spanning the gap. Germline CDR1 SNHLY, CDR2 FYNNEI. The CDR3 covers 14 residues. Here the CDR3 reads CASSRAVYHNEQFF. The CDR3 region has the DNA TGTGCCAGCAGTAGGGCAGTCTATCACAATGAGCAGTTCTTC.

A few counts support this clonotype. The CDR3 DNA reads as TGCAGTGCTTACGAGAACAGAGCCTATAGCAATCAGCCCCAGCATTTT. It yields the protein CSAYENRAYSNQPQHF. This chain connects TRBV20-1 to TRBJ1-5, with D unresolved. Trimming removed 5 bases from V and 0 bases from J, with 17 bases in between. Per the germline V gene, CDR1 is DFQATT and CDR2 is SNEGSKA (reference sequence). The CDR3 covers 16 residues.

The chain carries TRBV7-2 and TRBJ1-2; D call uncertain. Germline values: CDR1 SGHTA, CDR2 FQGNSA. V was clipped by 10 bases and J by 6 bases, with 18 bases between them. The CDR3 totals 13 residues. CDR3 protein: CATAIRRMNGYTF. The CDR3 coding sequence is TGTGCCACCGCAATCCGTAGGATGAATGGCTACACCTTC.

This clonotype was seen more than once but under ten times. This chain joins TRBV12-3 or TRBV12-4 and TRBJ2-5; perhaps TRBD2 as D (6 bases). V was cut by 6 bases and J by 2 bases, with 10 bases left in between. This CDR3 has 13 residues. CDR3 in DNA: TGTGCCAGCAGATCGGGGGAACAAGAGACCCAGTACTTC. Protein product: CASRSGEQETQYF.

This clonotype was seen a few times. V gene TRBV6-6 combines with J gene TRBJ2-3, with D uncertain. The CDR3 covers 13 residues. V shed 3 bases and J shed 2 bases, with 6 bases lying between them. CDR1 is MNHNY and CDR2 is SVGAGI in the germline V gene (reference sequence). CDR3 amino acids: CASSYYYTDTQYF. In DNA form, the CDR3 reads TGTGCCAGCAGTTATTACTACACAGATACGCAGTATTTT.

This clonotype was found a few times. The chain is built from TRBV7-9 and TRBJ2-1; TRBD1 matches 9 bases. V shed 5 bases and J 4 bases; nucleotides not matched to a gene: 9. The germline V gene encodes CDR1 SEHNR and CDR2 FQNEAQ (reference sequence). The CDR3 loop spans 16 amino acids. CDR3 sequence: CASSPPTGGQYNEQFF. In DNA, the CDR3 is TGTGCCAGCAGCCCGCCTACAGGGGGCCAGTACAATGAGCAGTTCTTC.

V usage is TRBV14 and J usage is TRBJ1-6; D gene uncertain. The V end was cut by 5 bases, the J end by 7 bases, with 9 bases between. CDR3 length equals 13 residues. CDR1 is SGHDN and CDR2 is FVKESK in the germline V gene. The CDR3 nucleotides read TGTGCCAGCAGCGGGCAGGCCAATTCACCCCTCCACTTT. Translating gives CASSGQANSPLHF.

The CDR3 DNA is TGTGCCAGCAGCGAAGCGGGTGGGGGGAGTCTTGAAGCTTTCTTT. This codes for CASSEAGGGSLEAFF. The chain combines TRBV7-9 with TRBJ1-1, with TRBD1 as a possible D gene (5 bases). Per the germline V gene, CDR1 is SEHNR and CDR2 is FQNEAQ (reference sequence). The CDR3 has 15 residues. V was shortened by 5 bases and J by 7 bases, with 20 bases between the two germline ends.

This clonotype appeared a few times. The chain has TRBV7-2 and TRBJ2-3; a weak D match, TRBD2 (5 bases). Germline lookup yields CDR1 SGHTA and CDR2 FQGNSA. The CDR3 is 16 amino acids. Trimming cost V 3 bases and J 2 bases, with 15 bases left between them. The CDR3 reads CASSFPLTGSTDTQYF. The CDR3 coding sequence is TGTGCCAGCAGCTTTCCTTTAACGGGATCCACAGATACGCAGTATTTT.

V is TRBV4-3 and J is TRBJ2-2; a weak D match, TRBD1 (6 bases). V lost 2 bases and J 4 bases, leaving 26 bases between the germline ends. CDR3 length: 20 residues. Germline V gene data show CDR1 as LGHNA and CDR2 as YSLEER. The CDR3 DNA reads as TGCGCCAGCAGCCAATTACTTTACCGGGACGGACAGTCCTTCACCGGGGAGCTGTTTTTT. Translated, it gives CASSQLLYRDGQSFTGELFF.